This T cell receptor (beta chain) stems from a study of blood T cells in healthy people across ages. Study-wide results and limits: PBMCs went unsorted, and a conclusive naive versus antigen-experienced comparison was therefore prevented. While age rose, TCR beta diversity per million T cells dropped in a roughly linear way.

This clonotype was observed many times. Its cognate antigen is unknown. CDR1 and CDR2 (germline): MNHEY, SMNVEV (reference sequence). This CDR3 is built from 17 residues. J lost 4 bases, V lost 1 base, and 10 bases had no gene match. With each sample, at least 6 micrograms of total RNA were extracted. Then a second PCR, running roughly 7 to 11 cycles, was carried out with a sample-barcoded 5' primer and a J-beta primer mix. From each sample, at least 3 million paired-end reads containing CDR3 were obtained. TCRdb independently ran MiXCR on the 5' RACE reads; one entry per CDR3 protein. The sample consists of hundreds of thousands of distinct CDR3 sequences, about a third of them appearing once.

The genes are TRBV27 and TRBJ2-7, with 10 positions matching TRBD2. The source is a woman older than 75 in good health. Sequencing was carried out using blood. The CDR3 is CASSLYLTSGAIYEQYF. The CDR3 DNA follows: TGTGCCAGCAGTTTATACCTTACTAGCGGGGCCATTTACGAGCAGTACTTC.